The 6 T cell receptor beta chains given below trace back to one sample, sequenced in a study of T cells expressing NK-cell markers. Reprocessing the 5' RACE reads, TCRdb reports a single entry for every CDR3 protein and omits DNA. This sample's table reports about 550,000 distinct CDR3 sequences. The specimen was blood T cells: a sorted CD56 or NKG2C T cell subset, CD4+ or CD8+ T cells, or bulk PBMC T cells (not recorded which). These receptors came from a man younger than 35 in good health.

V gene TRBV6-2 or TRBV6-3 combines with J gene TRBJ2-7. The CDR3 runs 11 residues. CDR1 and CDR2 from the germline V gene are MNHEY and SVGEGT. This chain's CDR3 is CASSPKDEQYF.

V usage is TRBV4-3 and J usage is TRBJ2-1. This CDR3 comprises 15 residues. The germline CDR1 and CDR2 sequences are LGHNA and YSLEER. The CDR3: CASSYHIHQNNEQFF.

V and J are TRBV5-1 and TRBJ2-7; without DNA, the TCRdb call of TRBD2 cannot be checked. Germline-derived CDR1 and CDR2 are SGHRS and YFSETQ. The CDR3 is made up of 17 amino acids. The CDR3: CASSVTTSGVTPVEQYF.

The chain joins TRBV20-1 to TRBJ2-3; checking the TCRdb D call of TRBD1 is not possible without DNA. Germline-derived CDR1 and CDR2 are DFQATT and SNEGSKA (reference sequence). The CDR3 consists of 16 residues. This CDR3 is CSARVRGGPSTDTQYF.

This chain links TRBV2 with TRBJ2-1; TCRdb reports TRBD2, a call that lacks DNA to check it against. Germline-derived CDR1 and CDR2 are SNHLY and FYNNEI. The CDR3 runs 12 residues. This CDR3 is CASNPGGPSGFF. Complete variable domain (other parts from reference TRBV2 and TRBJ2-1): EPEVTQTPSHQVTQMGQEVILRCVPISNHLYFYWYRQILGQKVEFLVSFYNNEISEKSEIFDDQFSVERPDGSNFTLKIRSTKLEDSAMYFCASNPGGPSGFFGPGTRLTVL.

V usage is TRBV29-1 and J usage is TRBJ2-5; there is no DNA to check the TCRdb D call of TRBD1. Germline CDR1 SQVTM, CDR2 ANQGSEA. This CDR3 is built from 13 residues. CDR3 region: CSVEWGAGETQYF.